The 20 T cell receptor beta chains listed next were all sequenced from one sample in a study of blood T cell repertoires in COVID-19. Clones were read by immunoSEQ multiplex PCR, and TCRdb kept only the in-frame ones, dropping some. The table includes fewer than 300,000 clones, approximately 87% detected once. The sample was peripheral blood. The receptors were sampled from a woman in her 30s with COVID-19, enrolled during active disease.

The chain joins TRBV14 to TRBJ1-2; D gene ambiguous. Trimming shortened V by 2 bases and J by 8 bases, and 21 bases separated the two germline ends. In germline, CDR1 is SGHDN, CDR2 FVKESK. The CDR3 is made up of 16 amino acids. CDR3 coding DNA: TGTGCCAGCAGCCAACCCCCCCCCGGGCTCAGCGGGGGCTACACCTTC. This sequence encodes CASSQPPPGLSGGYTF.

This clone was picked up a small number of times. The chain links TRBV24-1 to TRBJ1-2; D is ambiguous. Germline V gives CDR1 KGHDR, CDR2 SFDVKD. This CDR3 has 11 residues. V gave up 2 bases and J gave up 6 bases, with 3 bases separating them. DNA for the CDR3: TGTGCCACCAGTGATTCTGATGGCTACACCTTC. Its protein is CATSDSDGYTF.

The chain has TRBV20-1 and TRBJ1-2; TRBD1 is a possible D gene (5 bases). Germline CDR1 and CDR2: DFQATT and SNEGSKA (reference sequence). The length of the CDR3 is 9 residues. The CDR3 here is CQGIYGYTF. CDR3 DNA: TGCCAGGGTATCTATGGCTACACCTTC.

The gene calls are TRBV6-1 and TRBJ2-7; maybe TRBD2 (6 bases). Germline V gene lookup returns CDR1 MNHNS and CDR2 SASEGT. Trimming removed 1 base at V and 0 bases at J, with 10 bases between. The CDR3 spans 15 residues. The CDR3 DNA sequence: TGTGCCAGCAGTGAAGGGGGGGAGAGCTCCTACGAGCAGTACTTC. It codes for CASSEGGESSYEQYF.

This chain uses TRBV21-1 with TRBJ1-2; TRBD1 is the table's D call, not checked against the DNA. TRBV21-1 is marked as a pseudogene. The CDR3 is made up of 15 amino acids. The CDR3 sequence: CASSKAGHSPYGYTF. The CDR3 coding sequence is TGTGCCAGCAGCAAAGCGGGTCACAGCCCTTATGGCTACACCTTC.

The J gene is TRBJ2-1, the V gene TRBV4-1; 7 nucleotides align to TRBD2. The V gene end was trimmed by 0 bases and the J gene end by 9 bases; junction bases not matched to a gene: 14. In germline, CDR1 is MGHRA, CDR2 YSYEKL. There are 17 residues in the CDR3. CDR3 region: CASSQDPRASGHTEQFF. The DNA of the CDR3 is TGCGCCAGCAGCCAAGATCCCCGGGCTAGCGGACATACTGAGCAGTTCTTC.

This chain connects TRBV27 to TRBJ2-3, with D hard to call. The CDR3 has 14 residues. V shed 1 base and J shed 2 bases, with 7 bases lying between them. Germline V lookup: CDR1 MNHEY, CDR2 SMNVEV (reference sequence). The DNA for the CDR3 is TGTGCCAGCAGTTTATATCAAGCCACAGATACGCAGTATTTT. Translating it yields CASSLYQATDTQYF.

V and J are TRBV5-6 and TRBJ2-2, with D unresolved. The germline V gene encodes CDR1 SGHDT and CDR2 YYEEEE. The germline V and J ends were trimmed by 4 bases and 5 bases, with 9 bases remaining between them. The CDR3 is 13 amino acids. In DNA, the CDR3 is TGTGCCAGCAGCCTAGACCCGACCGGGGAGCTGTTTTTT. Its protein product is CASSLDPTGELFF.

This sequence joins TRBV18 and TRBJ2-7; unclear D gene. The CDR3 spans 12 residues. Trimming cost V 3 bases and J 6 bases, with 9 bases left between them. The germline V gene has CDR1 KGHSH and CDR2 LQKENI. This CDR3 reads CASSPPFSEQYF. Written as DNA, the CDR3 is TGTGCCAGCTCACCCCCCTTCTCCGAGCAGTACTTC. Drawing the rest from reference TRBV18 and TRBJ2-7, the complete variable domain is NAGVMQNPRHLVRRRGQEARLRCSPMKGHSHVYWYRQLPEEGLKFMVYLQKENIIDESGMPKERFSAEFPKEGPSILRIQQVVRGDSAAYFCASSPPFSEQYFGPGTRLTVT.

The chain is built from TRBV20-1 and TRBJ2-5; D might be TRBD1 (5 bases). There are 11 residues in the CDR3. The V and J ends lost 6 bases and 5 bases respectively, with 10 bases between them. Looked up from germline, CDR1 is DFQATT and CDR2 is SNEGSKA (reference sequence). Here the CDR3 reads CSAEKGETQYF. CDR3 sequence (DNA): TGCAGTGCAGAAAAGGGGGAGACCCAGTACTTC.

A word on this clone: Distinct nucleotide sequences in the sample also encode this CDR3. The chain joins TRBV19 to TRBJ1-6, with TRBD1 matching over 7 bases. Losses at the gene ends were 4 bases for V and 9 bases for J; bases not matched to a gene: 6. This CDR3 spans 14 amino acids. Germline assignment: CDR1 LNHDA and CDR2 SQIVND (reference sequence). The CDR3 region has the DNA TGTGCCAGTAGTAACCGACAGGGAGGTTCACCCCTCCACTTT. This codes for CASSNRQGGSPLHF.

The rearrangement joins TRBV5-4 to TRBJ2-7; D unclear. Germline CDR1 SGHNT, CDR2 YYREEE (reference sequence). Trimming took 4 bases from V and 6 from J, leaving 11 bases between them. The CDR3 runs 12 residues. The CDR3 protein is CASSTLSREQYF. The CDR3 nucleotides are TGTGCCAGCAGCACACTATCGCGCGAGCAGTACTTC.

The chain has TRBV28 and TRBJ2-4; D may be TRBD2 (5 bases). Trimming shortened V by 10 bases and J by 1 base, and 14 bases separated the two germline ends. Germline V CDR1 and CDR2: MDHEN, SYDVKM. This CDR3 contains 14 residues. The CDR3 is CAIKTGMAKNIQYF. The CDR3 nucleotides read TGTGCCATAAAAACGGGGATGGCCAAAAACATTCAGTACTTC.

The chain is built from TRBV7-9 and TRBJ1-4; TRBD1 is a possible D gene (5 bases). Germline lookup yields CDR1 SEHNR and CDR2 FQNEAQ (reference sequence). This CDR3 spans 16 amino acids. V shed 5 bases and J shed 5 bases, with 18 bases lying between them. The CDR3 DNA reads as TGTGCCAGCAGCCCGGGGGGACCACGTGGAAATGAAAAACTGTTTTTT. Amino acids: CASSPGGPRGNEKLFF.

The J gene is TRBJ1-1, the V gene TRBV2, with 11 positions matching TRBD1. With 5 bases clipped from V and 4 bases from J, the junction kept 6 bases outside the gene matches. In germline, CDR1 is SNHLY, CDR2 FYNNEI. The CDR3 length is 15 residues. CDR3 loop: CASSFTGTGGTEAFF. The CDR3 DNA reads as TGTGCCAGCAGTTTTACCGGGACAGGGGGCACTGAAGCTTTCTTT.

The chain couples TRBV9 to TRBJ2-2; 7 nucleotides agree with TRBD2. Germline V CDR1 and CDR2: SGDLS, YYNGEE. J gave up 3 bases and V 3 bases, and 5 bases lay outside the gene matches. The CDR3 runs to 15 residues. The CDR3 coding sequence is TGTGCCAGCAGCGCCGGGGGGTGGGACACCGGGGAGCTGTTTTTT. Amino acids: CASSAGGWDTGELFF. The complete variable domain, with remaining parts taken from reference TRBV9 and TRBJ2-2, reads DSGVTQTPKHLITATGQRVTLRCSPRSGDLSVYWYQQSLDQGLQFLIQYYNGEERAKGNILERFSAQQFPDLHSELNLSSLELGDSALYFCASSAGGWDTGELFFGEGSRLTVL.

Written as DNA, the CDR3 is TGTGCCAGCAGTGTATTCGATACGCAGTATTTT. Amino acid sequence: CASSVFDTQYF. The chain uses TRBV2 and TRBJ2-3, with D uncertain. Germline V gives CDR1 SNHLY, CDR2 FYNNEI. The CDR3 has 11 amino acids. V dropped 4 bases and J dropped 6 bases, with 5 bases sitting between them.

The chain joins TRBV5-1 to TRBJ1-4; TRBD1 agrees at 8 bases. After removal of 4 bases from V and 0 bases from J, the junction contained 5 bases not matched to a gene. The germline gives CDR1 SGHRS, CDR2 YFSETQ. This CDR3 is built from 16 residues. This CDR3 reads CASSRTGLATNEKLFF. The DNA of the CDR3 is TGCGCCAGCAGCCGGACAGGGCTTGCAACTAATGAAAAACTGTTTTTT.

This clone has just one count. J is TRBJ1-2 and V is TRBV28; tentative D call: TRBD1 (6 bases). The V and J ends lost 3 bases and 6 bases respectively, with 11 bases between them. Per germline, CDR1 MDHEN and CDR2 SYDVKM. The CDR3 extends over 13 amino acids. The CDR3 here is CASSFSGQNGYTF. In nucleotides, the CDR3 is TGTGCCAGCAGTTTCAGCGGACAGAATGGCTACACCTTC.

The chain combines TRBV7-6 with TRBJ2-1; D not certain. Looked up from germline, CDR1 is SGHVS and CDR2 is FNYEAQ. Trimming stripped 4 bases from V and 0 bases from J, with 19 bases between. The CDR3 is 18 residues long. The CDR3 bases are TGTGCCAGCAGCTCTCTAAGACCAAGAGGATTCTCCTACAATGAGCAGTTCTTC. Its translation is CASSSLRPRGFSYNEQFF. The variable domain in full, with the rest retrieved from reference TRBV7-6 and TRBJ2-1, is GAGVSQSPRYKVTKRGQDVALRCDPISGHVSLYWYRQALGQGPEFLTYFNYEAQQDKSGLPNDRFSAERPEGSISTLTIQRTEQRDSAMYRCASSSLRPRGFSYNEQFFGPGTRLTVL.